The 4 T cell receptor beta chains below come from one sample, sequenced in a study of T-cell reconstitution after alpha-beta-depleted transplantation in children. Using unique molecular identifiers, the investigators prepared the TCRbeta library. TCRdb re-called the PCR reads with MiXCR, one entry per CDR3 protein. Among approximately 210,000 distinct CDR3 sequences listed, approximately 15% were seen once. This specimen consisted of PBMCs from the stem cell graft donor, obtained from the stem cell graft. The source of these receptors is a human donor who donated a stem cell graft to a child with acute lymphoblastic leukemia.

This clonotype appeared many times. The V gene is TRBV29-1, the J gene TRBJ2-6; a possible D gene is TRBD1 (5 bases). Trimming removed 6 bases at V and 4 bases at J, with 13 bases between. CDR3 length: 14 residues. CDR1 is SQVTM and CDR2 is ANQGSEA in the germline V gene. CDR3 sequence (DNA): TGCAGCGTCGCCGACAGATCCGGGGCCAACGTCCTGACTTTC. Translated: CSVADRSGANVLTF.

This clonotype was recorded at least ten times. This chain's CDR3 is CAISGREEQYF. DNA for the CDR3: TGTGCCATCAGTGGCCGGGAGGAGCAGTACTTC. The chain is built from TRBV10-3 and TRBJ2-7; maybe TRBD2 (6 bases). V shed 4 bases and J shed 7 bases, with 8 bases lying between them. CDR3 length equals 11 residues. CDR1 is ENHRY and CDR2 is SYGVKD in the germline V gene.

This clonotype has ten or more counts. V is TRBV18 and J is TRBJ1-5, with 7 bases matching TRBD1. Germline V gives CDR1 KGHSH, CDR2 LQKENI. There are 15 residues in the CDR3. Unmatched junction bases numbered 3, after V lost 4 bases and J lost 0 bases. Here the CDR3 reads CASSQGQNSNQPQHF. The CDR3 DNA follows: TGTGCCAGCTCACAGGGACAGAATAGCAATCAGCCCCAGCATTTT.

V is TRBV6-5 and J is TRBJ2-7; perhaps TRBD1 as D (5 bases). V dropped 3 bases and J dropped 0 bases, with 15 bases sitting between them. From germline, CDR1 is MNHEY and CDR2 SVGAGI. The CDR3 has 16 amino acids. CDR3 bases: TGTGCCAGCAGTTATCGCAAGGGGCCAAGCTCCTACGAGCAGTACTTC. Its translation is CASSYRKGPSSYEQYF.